A single sample gave rise to the 20 T cell receptor beta chains below, sequenced in a study of cytomegalovirus exposure and HLA in healthy donors. Sequenced by immunoSEQ multiplex PCR; TCRdb stores in-frame clones only, minus some. The sample yields about 130,000 clones, 85% to 90% seen once. Source material: PBMCs. These receptors all come from a woman aged 18-29 years in good health and CMV-seropositive.

The rearrangement uses TRBV6-5 and TRBJ1-3; tentative D call: TRBD1 (5 bases). The CDR3 is 16 residues long. The germline V gene has CDR1 MNHEY and CDR2 SVGAGI. V lost 2 bases to trimming and J lost 4 bases, with 15 bases between them. DNA of the CDR3: TGTGCCAGCAGTTACAAGACAAGGGGTGCCGGAAACACCATATATTTT. Translating it yields CASSYKTRGAGNTIYF.

The rearrangement links TRBV9 to TRBJ2-1; TRBD2 matches 10 bases. Germline loops: CDR1 SGDLS, CDR2 YYNGEE. This CDR3 has 16 amino acids. The J segment lost 4 bases and the V segment lost 0 bases, leaving 4 bases of the junction unmatched. This CDR3 reads CASSVEGLAVYNEQFF. CDR3 in DNA: TGTGCCAGCAGCGTAGAAGGACTAGCGGTTTACAATGAGCAGTTCTTC.

This chain links TRBV28 with TRBJ2-7; D might be TRBD1 (5 bases). Trimming shortened V by 6 bases and J by 2 bases, and 20 bases separated the two germline ends. Germline CDR1 MDHEN, CDR2 SYDVKM. The CDR3 sequence is 16 residues long. CDR3 protein: CASSRTAPGQAYEQYF. CDR3 coding DNA: TGTGCCAGCAGCCGAACGGCCCCAGGGCAAGCCTACGAGCAGTACTTC.

The chain carries TRBV6-1 and TRBJ1-6; the D is unclear. Germline V gene lookup returns CDR1 MNHNS and CDR2 SASEGT. This CDR3 region has 16 residues. Trimming shortened V by 6 bases and J by 0 bases, and 12 bases separated the two germline ends. The CDR3 DNA is TGTGCCAGCAGAGAATTCGACAACTCCTATAATTCACCCCTCCACTTT. Its protein is CASREFDNSYNSPLHF.

The chain links TRBV5-8 to TRBJ1-5; tentatively, D is TRBD1 (5 bases). This CDR3 has 14 residues. Trimming removed 0 bases from V and 4 bases from J, with 8 bases in between. Germline lookup yields CDR1 SGHTS and CDR2 YDEGEE. The CDR3 bases are TGTGCCAGCAGCTTGGTTCGGGGGAATCAGCCCCAGCATTTT. It translates to CASSLVRGNQPQHF.

V gene TRBV2 combines with J gene TRBJ2-5; 7 nucleotides align to TRBD2. Germline trimming cut 8 bases from V and 1 base from J; bases unmatched to any gene: 7. This CDR3 has 14 residues. From germline, CDR1 is SNHLY and CDR2 FYNNEI. The CDR3 here is CASPRWGGQETQYF. CDR3 DNA sequence: TGTGCCAGCCCTCGTTGGGGGGGCCAAGAGACCCAGTACTTC.

The chain combines TRBV7-2 with TRBJ2-7; TRBD1 might be the D (6 bases). In germline, CDR1 is SGHTA, CDR2 FQGNSA. CDR3 length: 14 residues. V lost 5 bases to trimming and J lost 0 bases, with 11 bases between them. For the CDR3, the DNA is TGTGCCAGCAGCCGGGACATACTCTCCTACGAGCAGTACTTC. Its protein is CASSRDILSYEQYF.

This chain uses TRBV30 with TRBJ2-1, with 9 bases identical to TRBD1. The CDR3 spans 13 residues. V lost 2 bases and J lost 15; bases outside the gene matches: 11. Per the germline V gene, CDR1 is GTSNPN and CDR2 is SVGIG (reference sequence). The CDR3 protein is CAWSRKGQGFVFF. In DNA, the CDR3 is TGTGCCTGGAGTCGAAAGGGACAGGGCTTTGTGTTCTTC.

The genes are TRBV20-1 and TRBJ1-2; D not resolved. The CDR3 has 11 amino acids. V lost 3 bases, J lost 4 bases, and 6 bases lay in between. Germline V lookup: CDR1 DFQATT, CDR2 SNEGSKA (reference sequence). In DNA form, the CDR3 reads TGCAGTGCTAGCGGGATCTATGGCTACACCTTC. This encodes CSASGIYGYTF.

The rearrangement uses TRBV7-2 and TRBJ2-2, with D unclear. CDR1 and CDR2 (germline): SGHTA, FQGNSA. CDR3 length equals 15 residues. Trimming cost V 7 bases and J 1 base, with 13 bases left between them. CDR3 protein: CASTRVVQNTGELFF. The CDR3 DNA reads TGTGCCAGCACCCGAGTGGTTCAGAACACCGGGGAGCTGTTTTTT.

The V call is TRBV9, the J call TRBJ2-7; maybe TRBD1 (6 bases). V was cut by 4 bases and J by 3 bases, with 8 bases left in between. This CDR3 has 12 amino acids. Looked up from germline, CDR1 is SGDLS and CDR2 is YYNGEE. The CDR3 DNA follows: TGTGCCAGCAGCAAGGACAGCTACGAGCAGTACTTC. Residues: CASSKDSYEQYF.

The chain uses TRBV6-6 and TRBJ2-3; 12 nucleotides match TRBD2. The germline gives CDR1 MNHNY, CDR2 SVGAGI (reference sequence). The V and J ends lost 6 bases and 3 bases, in that order; junction bases with no gene match: 4. CDR3 length: 15 amino acids. In DNA, the CDR3 is TGTGCCAGCAGCGGACTAGCGGGGTTGACAGATACGCAGTATTTT. Translating it yields CASSGLAGLTDTQYF.

The gene calls are TRBV5-6 and TRBJ1-2, with 8 nucleotides matching TRBD1. The junction had 12 bases not matched to a gene; V was cut back by 0 bases and J by 2 bases. The CDR3 totals 18 residues. Germline V lookup: CDR1 SGHDT, CDR2 YYEEEE. Here the CDR3 reads CASSLDLWPGQVNYGYTF. The CDR3 nucleotides read TGTGCCAGCAGCTTGGACCTTTGGCCGGGACAGGTGAACTATGGCTACACCTTC.

This chain connects TRBV7-6 to TRBJ1-4; TRBD1 is a possible D gene (5 bases). Germline CDR1 is SGHVS and CDR2 is FNYEAQ. The CDR3 consists of 15 residues. V dropped 5 bases and J dropped 7 bases, with 17 bases sitting between them. CDR3 protein: CASSSMPRVGEKLFF. Written as DNA, the CDR3 is TGTGCCAGCAGCAGTATGCCCAGGGTTGGTGAAAAACTGTTTTTT.

V is TRBV10-2 and J is TRBJ2-5, with D possibly matching TRBD1 (6 bases). The CDR3 loop spans 12 amino acids. Trimming pared 7 bases from V and 6 bases from J, leaving 12 bases between. Germline CDR1 is WSHSY and CDR2 is SAAADI. This CDR3 reads CASTGTKQTQYF. In DNA, the CDR3 is TGCGCCAGCACCGGGACAAAACAGACCCAGTACTTC.

The chain recombines TRBV9 with TRBJ2-1, with TRBD1 matching over 7 bases. CDR1 SGDLS and CDR2 YYNGEE come from the germline V gene. The CDR3 has 15 residues. The trim removed 0 bases at V and 5 bases at J, leaving 5 bases unmatched. In DNA, the CDR3 is TGTGCCAGCAGCGTAGGGGGGACAGTCCACAATGAGCAGTTCTTC. It codes for CASSVGGTVHNEQFF.

The chain is built from TRBV10-3 and TRBJ1-1; D gene uncertain. The CDR3 sequence is 16 residues long. Per germline, CDR1 ENHRY and CDR2 SYGVKD. V gave up 0 bases and J gave up 6 bases, with 17 bases separating them. CDR3 bases: TGTGCCATCAGTGAGTCGCTCGGGTTAGGGAGCGCTGAAGCTTTCTTT. Translated, it gives CAISESLGLGSAEAFF.

The chain links TRBV21-1 to TRBJ1-4; the table's D call, TRBD1, has no DNA check behind it. TRBV21-1 is flagged as a pseudogene. This CDR3 region has 18 residues. The CDR3 reads CASSKSRDRGRPNEKLFF. CDR3 coding DNA: TGTGCCAGCAGCAAAAGTAGGGACAGGGGCCGTCCGAATGAAAAACTGTTTTTT.

This chain joins TRBV6-5 and TRBJ2-7, with 8 bases aligning to TRBD1. The germline gives CDR1 MNHEY, CDR2 SVGAGI. V lost 6 bases, J lost 4 bases, and 8 bases stayed unmatched. The CDR3 length is 14 residues. CDR3 bases: TGTGCCAGCAGCTCAGGACAGGGTTTTTACGAGCAGTACTTC. Translating gives CASSSGQGFYEQYF.

V and J are TRBV15 and TRBJ1-5; D possibly corresponds to TRBD1 (6 bases). There are 15 residues in the CDR3. The V end lost 0 bases, the J end lost 1 base, and 7 bases lay between the germline ends. The V gene's germline CDR1 is LNHNV and CDR2 YYDKDF (reference sequence). In nucleotides, the CDR3 is TGTGCCACCAGCAGAGAGGACAGCAGCAATCAGCCCCAGCATTTT. This encodes CATSREDSSNQPQHF. The complete variable domain, with remaining parts taken from reference TRBV15 and TRBJ1-5, reads DAMVIQNPRYQVTQFGKPVTLSCSQTLNHNVMYWYQQKSSQAPKLLFHYYDKDFNNEADTPDNFQSRRPNTSFCFLDIRSPGLGDTAMYLCATSREDSSNQPQHFGDGTRLSIL.